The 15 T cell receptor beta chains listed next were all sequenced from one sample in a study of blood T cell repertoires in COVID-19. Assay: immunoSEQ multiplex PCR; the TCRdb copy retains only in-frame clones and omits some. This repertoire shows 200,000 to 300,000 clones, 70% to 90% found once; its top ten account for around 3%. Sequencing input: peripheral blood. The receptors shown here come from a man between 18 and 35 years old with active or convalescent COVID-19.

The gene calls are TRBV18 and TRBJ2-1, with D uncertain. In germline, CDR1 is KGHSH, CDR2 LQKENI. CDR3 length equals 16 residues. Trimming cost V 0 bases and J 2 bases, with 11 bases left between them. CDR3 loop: CASSPPLPETYNEQFF. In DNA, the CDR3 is TGTGCCAGCTCACCACCCCTGCCGGAGACCTACAATGAGCAGTTCTTC.

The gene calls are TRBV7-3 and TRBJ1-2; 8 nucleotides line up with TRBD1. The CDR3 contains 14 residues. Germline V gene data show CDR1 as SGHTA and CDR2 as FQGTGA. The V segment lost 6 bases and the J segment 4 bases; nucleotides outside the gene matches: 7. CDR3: CASSQDRGSYGYTF. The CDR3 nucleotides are TGTGCCAGCAGTCAAGACAGGGGAAGCTATGGCTACACCTTC. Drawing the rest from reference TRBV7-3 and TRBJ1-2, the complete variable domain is GAGVSQTPSNKVTEKGKYVELRCDPISGHTALYWYRQSLGQGPEFLIYFQGTGAADDSGLPNDRFFAVRPEGSVSTLKIQRTERGDSAVYLCASSQDRGSYGYTFGSGTRLTVV.

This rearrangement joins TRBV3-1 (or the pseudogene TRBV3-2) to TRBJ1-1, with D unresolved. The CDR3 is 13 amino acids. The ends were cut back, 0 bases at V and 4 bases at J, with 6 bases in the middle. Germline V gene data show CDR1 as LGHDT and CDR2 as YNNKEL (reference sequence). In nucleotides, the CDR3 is TGTGCCAGCAGCCAAGACAGGATCACTGAAGCTTTCTTT. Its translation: CASSQDRITEAFF.

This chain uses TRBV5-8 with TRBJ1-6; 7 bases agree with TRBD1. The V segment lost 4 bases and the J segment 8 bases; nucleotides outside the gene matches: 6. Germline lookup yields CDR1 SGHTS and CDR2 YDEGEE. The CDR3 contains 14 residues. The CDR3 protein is CASSPGQSYSPLHF. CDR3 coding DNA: TGTGCCAGCAGCCCGGGACAGAGCTATTCACCCCTCCACTTT. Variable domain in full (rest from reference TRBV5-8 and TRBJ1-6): EAGVTQSPTHLIKTRGQQATLRCSPISGHTSVYWYQQALGLGLQFLLWYDEGEERNRGNFPPRFSGRQFPNYSSELNVNALELEDSALYLCASSPGQSYSPLHFGNGTRLTVT.

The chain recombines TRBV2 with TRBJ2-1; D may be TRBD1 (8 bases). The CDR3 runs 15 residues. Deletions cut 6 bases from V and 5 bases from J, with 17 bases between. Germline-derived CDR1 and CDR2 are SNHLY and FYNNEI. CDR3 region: CASRPQGGYDNEQFF. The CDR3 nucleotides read TGTGCCAGCAGACCACAGGGGGGGTACGACAATGAGCAGTTCTTC.

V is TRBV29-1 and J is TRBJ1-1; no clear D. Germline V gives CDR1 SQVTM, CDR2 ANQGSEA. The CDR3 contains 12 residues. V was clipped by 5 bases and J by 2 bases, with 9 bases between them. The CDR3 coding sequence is TGCAGCGTTCTTCGCGATAACACTGAAGCTTTCTTT. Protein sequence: CSVLRDNTEAFF.

CDR3 sequence (DNA): TGTGCCAGCTCACCCTATGGACAGGGAGGTGAAAAACTGTTTTTT. Translating gives CASSPYGQGGEKLFF. This chain uses TRBV18 with TRBJ1-4; 8 bases map to TRBD1. The CDR3 runs 15 residues. Unmatched junction bases numbered 7, after V lost 3 bases and J lost 7 bases. Germline assignment: CDR1 KGHSH and CDR2 LQKENI.

DNA of the CDR3: TGTGCCAGCAGCTTCCCCGACGGGACCTACGAGCAGTACTTC. Its protein product is CASSFPDGTYEQYF. J is TRBJ2-7 and V is TRBV7-9; TRBD2 might be the D (5 bases). In germline, CDR1 is SEHNR, CDR2 FQNEAQ (reference sequence). The CDR3 is 14 amino acids. The V gene lost 3 bases and the J gene lost 2 bases, with 11 bases spanning the gap.

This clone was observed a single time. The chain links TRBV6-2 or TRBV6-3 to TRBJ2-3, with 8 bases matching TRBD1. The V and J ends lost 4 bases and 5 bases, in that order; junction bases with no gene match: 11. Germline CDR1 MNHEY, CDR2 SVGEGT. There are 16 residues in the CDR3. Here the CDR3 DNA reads TGTGCCAGCAGTTCCCCGGACAGGGCCGCCGGAGATACGCAGTATTTT. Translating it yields CASSSPDRAAGDTQYF.

The CDR3 reads CSVEGGTGVDEQYF. CDR3 nucleotides: TGCAGCGTTGAAGGGGGGACAGGTGTCGACGAGCAGTACTTC. This rearrangement joins TRBV29-1 to TRBJ2-7; TRBD1 matches at 8 bases. The CDR3 length is 14 residues. Unmatched junction bases numbered 7, after V lost 1 base and J lost 5 bases. Germline CDR1 reads SQVTM; CDR2 reads ANQGSEA.

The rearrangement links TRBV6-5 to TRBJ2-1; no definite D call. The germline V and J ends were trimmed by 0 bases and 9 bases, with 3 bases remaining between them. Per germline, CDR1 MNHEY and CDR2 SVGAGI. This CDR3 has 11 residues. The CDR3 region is CASSYSSEQFF. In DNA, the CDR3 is TGTGCCAGCAGTTACTCTAGTGAGCAGTTCTTC.

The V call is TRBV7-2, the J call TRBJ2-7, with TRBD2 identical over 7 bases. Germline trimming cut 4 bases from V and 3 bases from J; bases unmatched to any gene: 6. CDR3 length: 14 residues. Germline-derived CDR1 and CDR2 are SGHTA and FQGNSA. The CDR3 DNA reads TGTGCCAGCAGCTCCCCGGGAGGCGTCTACGAGCAGTACTTC. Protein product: CASSSPGGVYEQYF. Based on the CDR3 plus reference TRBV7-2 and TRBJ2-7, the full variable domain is GAGVSQSPSNKVTEKGKDVELRCDPISGHTALYWYRQSLGQGLEFLIYFQGNSAPDKSGLPSDRFSAERTGGSVSTLTIQRTQQEDSAVYLCASSSPGGVYEQYFGPGTRLTVT.

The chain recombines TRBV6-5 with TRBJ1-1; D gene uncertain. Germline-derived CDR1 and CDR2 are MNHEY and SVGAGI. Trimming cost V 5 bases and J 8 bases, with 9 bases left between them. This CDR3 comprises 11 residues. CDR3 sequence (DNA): TGTGCCAGCAGTAGGTTGGGCGAAGCTTTCTTT. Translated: CASSRLGEAFF.

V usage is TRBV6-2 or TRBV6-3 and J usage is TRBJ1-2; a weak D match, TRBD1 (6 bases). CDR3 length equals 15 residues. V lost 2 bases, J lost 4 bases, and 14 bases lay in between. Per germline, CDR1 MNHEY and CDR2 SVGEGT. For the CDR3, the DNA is TGTGCCAGCAGTTACGTCCAGGGGTCCCTCTATGGCTACACCTTC. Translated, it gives CASSYVQGSLYGYTF.

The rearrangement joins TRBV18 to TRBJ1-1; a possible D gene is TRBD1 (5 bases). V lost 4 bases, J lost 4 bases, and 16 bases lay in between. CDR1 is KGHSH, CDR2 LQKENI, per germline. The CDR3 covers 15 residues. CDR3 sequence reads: CASSLKQGGTTEAFF. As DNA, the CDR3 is TGTGCCAGCTCACTGAAGCAGGGCGGTACCACTGAAGCTTTCTTT.